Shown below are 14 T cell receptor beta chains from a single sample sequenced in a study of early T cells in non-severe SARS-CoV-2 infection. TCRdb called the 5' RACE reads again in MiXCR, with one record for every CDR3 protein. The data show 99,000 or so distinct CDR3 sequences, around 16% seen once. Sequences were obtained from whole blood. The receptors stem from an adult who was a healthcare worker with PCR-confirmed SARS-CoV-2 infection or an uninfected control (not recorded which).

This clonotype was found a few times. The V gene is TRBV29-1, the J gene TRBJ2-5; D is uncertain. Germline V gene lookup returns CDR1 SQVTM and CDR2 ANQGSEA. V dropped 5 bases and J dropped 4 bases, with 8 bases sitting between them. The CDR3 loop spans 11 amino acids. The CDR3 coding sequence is TGCAGCGTTCCCAGACCAGAGACCCAGTACTTC. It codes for CSVPRPETQYF.

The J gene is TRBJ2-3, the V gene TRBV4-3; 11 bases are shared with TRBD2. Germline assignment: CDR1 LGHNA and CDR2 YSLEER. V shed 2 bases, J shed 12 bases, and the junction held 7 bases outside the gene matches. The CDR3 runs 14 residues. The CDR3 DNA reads TGCGCCAGCAGCCAAAAACTAGCGGGAGCCTCTCAGTATTTT. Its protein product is CASSQKLAGASQYF.

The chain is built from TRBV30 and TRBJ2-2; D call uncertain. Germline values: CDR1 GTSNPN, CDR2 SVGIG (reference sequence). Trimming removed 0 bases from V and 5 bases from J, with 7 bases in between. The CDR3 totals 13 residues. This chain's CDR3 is CAWSVMGTGELFF. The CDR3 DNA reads TGTGCCTGGAGTGTAATGGGGACCGGGGAGCTGTTTTTT.

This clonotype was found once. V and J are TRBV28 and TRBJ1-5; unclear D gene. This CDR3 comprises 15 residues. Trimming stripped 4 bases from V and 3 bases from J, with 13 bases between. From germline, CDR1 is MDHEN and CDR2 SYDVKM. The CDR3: CASSSVRGDNQPQHF. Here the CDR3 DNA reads TGTGCCAGCAGTTCAGTTCGGGGAGACAATCAGCCCCAGCATTTT.

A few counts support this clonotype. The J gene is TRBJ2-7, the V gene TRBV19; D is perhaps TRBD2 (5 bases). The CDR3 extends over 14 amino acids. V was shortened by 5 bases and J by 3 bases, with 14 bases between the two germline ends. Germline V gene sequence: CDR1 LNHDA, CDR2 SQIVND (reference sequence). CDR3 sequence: CASSSARADYEQYF. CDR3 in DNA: TGTGCCAGTAGTTCTGCGAGGGCCGACTACGAGCAGTACTTC.

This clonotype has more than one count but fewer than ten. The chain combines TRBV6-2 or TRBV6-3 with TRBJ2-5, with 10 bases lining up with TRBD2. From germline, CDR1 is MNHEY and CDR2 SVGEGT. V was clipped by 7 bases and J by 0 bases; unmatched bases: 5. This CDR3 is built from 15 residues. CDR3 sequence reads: CASTSGTSDQETQYF. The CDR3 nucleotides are TGTGCCAGCACCTCAGGGACTAGCGACCAAGAGACCCAGTACTTC.

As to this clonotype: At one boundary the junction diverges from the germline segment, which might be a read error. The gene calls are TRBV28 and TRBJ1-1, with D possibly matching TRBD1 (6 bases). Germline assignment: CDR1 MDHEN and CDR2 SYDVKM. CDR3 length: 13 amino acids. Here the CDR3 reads CASRGQSNTDAFF. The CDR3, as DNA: TGTGCCAGCCGCGGACAGTCGAACACTGACGCTTTCTTT.

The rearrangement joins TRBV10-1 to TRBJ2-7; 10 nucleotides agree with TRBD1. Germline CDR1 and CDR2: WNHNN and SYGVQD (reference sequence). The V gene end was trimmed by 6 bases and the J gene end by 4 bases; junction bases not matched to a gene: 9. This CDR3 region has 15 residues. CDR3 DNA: TGCGCCAGCAGCCCCAGGACAGGGGGAATATACGAGCAGTACTTC. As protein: CASSPRTGGIYEQYF.

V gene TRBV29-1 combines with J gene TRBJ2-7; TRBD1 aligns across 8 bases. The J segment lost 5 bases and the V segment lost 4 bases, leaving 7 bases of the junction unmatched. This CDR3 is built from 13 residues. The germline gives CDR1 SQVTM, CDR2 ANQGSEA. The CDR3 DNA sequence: TGCAGCGTTGCCCGGGACAGGCGGGACGAGCAGTACTTC. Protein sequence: CSVARDRRDEQYF.

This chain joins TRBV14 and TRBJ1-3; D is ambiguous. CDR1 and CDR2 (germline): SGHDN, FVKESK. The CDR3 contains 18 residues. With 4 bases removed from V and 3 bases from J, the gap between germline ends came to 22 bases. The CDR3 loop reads CASSRDKFPGPGGNTIYF. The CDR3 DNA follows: TGTGCCAGCAGCCGCGACAAGTTTCCGGGCCCAGGTGGAAACACCATATATTTT.

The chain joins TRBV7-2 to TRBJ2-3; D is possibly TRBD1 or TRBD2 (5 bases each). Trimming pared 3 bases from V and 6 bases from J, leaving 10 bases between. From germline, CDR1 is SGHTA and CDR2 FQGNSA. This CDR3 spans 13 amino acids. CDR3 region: CASSLGVYDTQYF. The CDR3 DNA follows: TGTGCCAGCAGCTTGGGGGTGTACGATACGCAGTATTTT.

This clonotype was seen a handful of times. The CDR3 reads CASSQSGPFEAFF. CDR3 DNA sequence: TGTGCCAGCAGCCAATCTGGGCCGTTTGAAGCTTTCTTT. The chain uses TRBV12-3 or TRBV12-4 and TRBJ1-1, with D hard to call. V lost 6 bases and J 7 bases, leaving 15 bases between the germline ends. CDR3 length: 13 amino acids.

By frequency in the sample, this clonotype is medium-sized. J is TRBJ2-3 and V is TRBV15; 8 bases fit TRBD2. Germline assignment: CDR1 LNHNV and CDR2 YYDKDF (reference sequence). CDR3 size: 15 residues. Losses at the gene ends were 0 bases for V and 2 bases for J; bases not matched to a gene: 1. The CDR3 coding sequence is TGTGCCACCAGCAGAGATAGCGGGGTCACAGATACGCAGTATTTT. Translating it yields CATSRDSGVTDTQYF.

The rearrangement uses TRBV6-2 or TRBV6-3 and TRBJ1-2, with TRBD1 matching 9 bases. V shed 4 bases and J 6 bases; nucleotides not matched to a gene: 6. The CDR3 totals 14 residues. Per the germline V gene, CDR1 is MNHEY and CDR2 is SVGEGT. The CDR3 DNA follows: TGTGCCAGCAGTTTCCTCCGGGACAGGGATGGCTACACCTTC. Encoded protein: CASSFLRDRDGYTF.